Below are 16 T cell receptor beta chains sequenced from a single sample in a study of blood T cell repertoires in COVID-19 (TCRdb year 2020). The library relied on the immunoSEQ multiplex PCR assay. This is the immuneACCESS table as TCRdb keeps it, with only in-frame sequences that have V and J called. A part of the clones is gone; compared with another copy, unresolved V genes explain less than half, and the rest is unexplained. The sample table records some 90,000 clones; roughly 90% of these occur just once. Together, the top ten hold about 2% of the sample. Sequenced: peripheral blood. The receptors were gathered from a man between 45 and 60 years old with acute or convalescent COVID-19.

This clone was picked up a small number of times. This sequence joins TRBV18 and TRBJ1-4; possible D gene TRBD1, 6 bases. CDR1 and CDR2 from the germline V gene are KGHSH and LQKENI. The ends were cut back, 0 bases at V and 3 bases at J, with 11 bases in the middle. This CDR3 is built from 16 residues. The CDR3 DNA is TGTGCCAGCTCACCACCCCTGACAGGACCTAATGAAAAACTGTTTTTT. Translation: CASSPPLTGPNEKLFF.

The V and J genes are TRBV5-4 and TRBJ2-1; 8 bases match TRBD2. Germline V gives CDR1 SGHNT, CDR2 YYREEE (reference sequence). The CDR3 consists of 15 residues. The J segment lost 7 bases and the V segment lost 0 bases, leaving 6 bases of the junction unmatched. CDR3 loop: CASSLAGGRLNEQFF. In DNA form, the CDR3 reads TGTGCCAGCAGCTTGGCGGGGGGGAGATTGAATGAGCAGTTCTTC. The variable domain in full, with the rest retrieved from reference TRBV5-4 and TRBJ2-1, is ETGVTQSPTHLIKTRGQQVTLRCSSQSGHNTVSWYQQALGQGPQFIFQYYREEENGRGNFPPRFSGLQFPNYSSELNVNALELDDSALYLCASSLAGGRLNEQFFGPGTRLTVL.

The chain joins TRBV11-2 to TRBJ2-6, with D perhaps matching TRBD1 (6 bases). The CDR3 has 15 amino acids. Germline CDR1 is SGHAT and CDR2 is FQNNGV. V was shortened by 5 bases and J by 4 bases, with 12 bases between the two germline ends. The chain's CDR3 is CASSRTVLGANVLTF. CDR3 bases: TGTGCCAGCAGCCGGACAGTCCTCGGGGCCAACGTCCTGACTTTC. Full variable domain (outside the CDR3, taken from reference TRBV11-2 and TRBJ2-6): EAGVAQSPRYKIIEKRQSVAFWCNPISGHATLYWYQQILGQGPKLLIQFQNNGVVDDSQLPKDRFSAERLKGVDSTLKIQPAKLEDSAVYLCASSRTVLGANVLTFGAGSRLTVL.

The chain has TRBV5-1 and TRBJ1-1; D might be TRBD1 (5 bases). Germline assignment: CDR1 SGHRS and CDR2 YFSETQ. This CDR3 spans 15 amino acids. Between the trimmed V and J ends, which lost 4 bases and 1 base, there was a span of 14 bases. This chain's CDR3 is CASSPMTVRNTEAFF. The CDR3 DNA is TGCGCCAGCAGCCCAATGACAGTTAGGAACACTGAAGCTTTCTTT.

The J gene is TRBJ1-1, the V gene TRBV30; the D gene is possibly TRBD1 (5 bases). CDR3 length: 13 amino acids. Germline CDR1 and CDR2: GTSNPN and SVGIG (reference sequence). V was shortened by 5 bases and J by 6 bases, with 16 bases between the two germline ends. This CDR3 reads CAWGPPGYAEAFF. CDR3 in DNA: TGTGCCTGGGGACCACCAGGGTACGCTGAAGCTTTCTTT. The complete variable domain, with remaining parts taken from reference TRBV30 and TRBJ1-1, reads SQTIHQWPATLVQPVGSPLSLECTVEGTSNPNLYWYRQAAGRGLQLLFYSVGIGQISSEVPQNLSASRPQDRQFILSSKKLLLSDSGFYLCAWGPPGYAEAFFGQGTRLTVV.

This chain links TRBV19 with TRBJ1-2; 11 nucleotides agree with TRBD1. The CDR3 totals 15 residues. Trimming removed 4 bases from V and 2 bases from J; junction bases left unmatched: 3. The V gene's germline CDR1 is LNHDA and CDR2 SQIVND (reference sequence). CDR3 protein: CASSTGTGGNYGYTF. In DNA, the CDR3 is TGTGCCAGTAGTACGGGGACAGGGGGAAACTATGGCTACACCTTC.

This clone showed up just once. The CDR3 protein is CASSWAHLSRGLEQYV. CDR3 DNA: TGTGCCAGCAGCTGGGCCCACCTATCGCGGGGGCTCGAGCAGTACGTC. This chain links TRBV5-8 with TRBJ2-7; the D gene is possibly TRBD2 (7 bases). CDR1 and CDR2 from the germline V gene are SGHTS and YDEGEE. This CDR3 region has 16 residues. V was pared by 3 bases and J by 6 bases, with 22 bases between.

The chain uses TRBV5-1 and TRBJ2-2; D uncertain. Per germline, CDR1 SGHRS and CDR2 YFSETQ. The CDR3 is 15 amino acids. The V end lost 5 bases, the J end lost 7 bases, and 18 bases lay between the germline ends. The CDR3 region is CASRLSPGMSGELFF. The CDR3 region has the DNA TGCGCCAGCAGGTTGAGTCCGGGTATGAGCGGGGAGCTGTTTTTT.

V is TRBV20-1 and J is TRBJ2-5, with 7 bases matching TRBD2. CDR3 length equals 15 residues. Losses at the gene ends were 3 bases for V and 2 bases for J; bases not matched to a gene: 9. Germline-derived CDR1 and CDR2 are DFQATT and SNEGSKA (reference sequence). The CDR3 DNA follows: TGCAGTGCTAGTGTCCTAGCGGTGACGCAAGAGACCCAGTACTTC. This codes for CSASVLAVTQETQYF.

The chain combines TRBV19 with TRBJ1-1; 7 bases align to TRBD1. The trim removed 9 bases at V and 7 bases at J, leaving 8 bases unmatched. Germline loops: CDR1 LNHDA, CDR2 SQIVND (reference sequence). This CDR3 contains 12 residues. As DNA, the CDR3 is TGTGCCAGCCAGGGGGTTTACGGTGAAGCTTTCTTT. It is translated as CASQGVYGEAFF.

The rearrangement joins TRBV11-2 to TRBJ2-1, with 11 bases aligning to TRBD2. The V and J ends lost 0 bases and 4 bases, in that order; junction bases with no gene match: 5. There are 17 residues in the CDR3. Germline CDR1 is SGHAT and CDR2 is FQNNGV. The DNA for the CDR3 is TGTGCCAGCAGCTTAGATACTAGCGGGAGACAGTACAATGAGCAGTTCTTC. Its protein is CASSLDTSGRQYNEQFF. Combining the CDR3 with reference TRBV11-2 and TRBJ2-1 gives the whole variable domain EAGVAQSPRYKIIEKRQSVAFWCNPISGHATLYWYQQILGQGPKLLIQFQNNGVVDDSQLPKDRFSAERLKGVDSTLKIQPAKLEDSAVYLCASSLDTSGRQYNEQFFGPGTRLTVL.

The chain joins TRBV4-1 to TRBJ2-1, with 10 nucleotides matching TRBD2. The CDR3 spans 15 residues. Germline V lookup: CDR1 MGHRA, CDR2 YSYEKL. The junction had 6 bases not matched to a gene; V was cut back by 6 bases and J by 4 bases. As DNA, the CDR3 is TGCGCCAGCAGGCTAACTAGCGGGGTTTACAATGAGCAGTTCTTC. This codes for CASRLTSGVYNEQFF.

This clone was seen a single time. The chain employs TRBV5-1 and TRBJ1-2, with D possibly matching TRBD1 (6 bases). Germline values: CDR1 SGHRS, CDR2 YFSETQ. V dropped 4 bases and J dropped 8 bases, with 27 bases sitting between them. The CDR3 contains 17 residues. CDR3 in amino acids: CASSPQPQSRGAEGYTF. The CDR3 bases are TGCGCCAGCAGCCCACAACCCCAATCCCGGGGGGCGGAGGGCTACACCTTC.

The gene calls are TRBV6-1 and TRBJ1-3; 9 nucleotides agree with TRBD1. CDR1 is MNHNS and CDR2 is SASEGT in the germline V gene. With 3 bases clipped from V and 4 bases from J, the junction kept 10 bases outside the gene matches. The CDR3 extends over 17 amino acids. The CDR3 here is CASSEARNRGQGNTIYF. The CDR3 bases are TGTGCCAGCAGTGAGGCGAGGAACAGGGGGCAAGGAAACACCATATATTTT.

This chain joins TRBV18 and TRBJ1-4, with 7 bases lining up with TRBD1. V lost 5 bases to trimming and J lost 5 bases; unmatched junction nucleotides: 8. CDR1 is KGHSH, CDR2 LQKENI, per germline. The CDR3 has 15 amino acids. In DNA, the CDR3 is TGTGCCAGCTCAGATTTAGGACAGGCGAATGAAAAACTGTTTTTT. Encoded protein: CASSDLGQANEKLFF.

The CDR3 protein is CASGRTSGNPDTQYF. DNA of the CDR3: TGTGCCAGCGGACGGACTAGCGGGAACCCAGATACGCAGTATTTT. J is TRBJ2-3 and V is TRBV11-2, with 12 bases fitting TRBD2. The CDR3 has 15 residues. CDR1 is SGHAT, CDR2 FQNNGV, per germline. V lost 8 bases and J lost 4; bases outside the gene matches: 7.